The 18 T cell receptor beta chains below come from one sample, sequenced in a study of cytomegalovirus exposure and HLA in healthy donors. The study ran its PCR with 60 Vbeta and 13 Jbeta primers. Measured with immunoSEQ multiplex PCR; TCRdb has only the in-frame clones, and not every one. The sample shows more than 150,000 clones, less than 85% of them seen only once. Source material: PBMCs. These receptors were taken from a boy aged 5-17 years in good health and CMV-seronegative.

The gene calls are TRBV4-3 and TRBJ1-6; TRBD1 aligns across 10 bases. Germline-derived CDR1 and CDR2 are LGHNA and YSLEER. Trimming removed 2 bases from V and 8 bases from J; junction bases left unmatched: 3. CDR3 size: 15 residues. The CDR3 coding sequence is TGCGCCAGCAGCCAACACGGACAGGGGGATTCACCCCTCCACTTT. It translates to CASSQHGQGDSPLHF.

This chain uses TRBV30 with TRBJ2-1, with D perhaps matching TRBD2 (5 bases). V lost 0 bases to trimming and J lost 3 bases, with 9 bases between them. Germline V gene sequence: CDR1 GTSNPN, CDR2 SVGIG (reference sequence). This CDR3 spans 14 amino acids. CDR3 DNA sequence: TGTGCCTGGAGTGTCGGACTCGTCTACAATGAGCAGTTCTTC. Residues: CAWSVGLVYNEQFF. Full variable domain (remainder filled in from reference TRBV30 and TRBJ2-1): SQTIHQWPATLVQPVGSPLSLECTVEGTSNPNLYWYRQAAGRGLQLLFYSVGIGQISSEVPQNLSASRPQDRQFILSSKKLLLSDSGFYLCAWSVGLVYNEQFFGPGTRLTVL.

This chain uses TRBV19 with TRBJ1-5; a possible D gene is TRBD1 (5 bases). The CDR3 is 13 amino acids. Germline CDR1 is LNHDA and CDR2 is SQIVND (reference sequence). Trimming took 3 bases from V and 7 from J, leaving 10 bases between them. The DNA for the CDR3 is TGTGCCAGTAGTATTCAGGGTTGGCAGCCCCAGCATTTT. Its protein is CASSIQGWQPQHF.

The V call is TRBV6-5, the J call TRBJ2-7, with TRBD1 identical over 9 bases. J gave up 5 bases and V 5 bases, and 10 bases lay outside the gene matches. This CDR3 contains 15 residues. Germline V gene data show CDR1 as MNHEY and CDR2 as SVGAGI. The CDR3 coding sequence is TGTGCCAGCAGTGCAATCGGGACAGGGCAACACGAGCAGTACTTC. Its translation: CASSAIGTGQHEQYF.

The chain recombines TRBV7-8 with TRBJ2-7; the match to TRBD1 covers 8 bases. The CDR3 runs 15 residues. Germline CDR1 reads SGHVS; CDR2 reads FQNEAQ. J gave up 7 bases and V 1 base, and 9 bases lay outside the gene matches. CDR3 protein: CASSLVGQGAREQYF. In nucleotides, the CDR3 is TGTGCCAGCAGCTTAGTCGGGCAGGGGGCGCGGGAGCAGTACTTC.

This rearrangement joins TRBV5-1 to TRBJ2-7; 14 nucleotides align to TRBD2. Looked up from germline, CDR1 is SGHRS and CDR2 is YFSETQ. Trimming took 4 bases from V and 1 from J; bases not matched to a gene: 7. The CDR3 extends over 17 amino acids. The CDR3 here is CASSRGLAGAVSYEQYF. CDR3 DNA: TGCGCCAGCAGCCGGGGACTAGCGGGGGCAGTTTCCTACGAGCAGTACTTC. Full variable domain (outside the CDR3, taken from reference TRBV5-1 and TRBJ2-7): KAGVTQTPRYLIKTRGQQVTLSCSPISGHRSVSWYQQTPGQGLQFLFEYFSETQRNKGNFPGRFSGRQFSNSRSEMNVSTLELGDSALYLCASSRGLAGAVSYEQYFGPGTRLTVT.

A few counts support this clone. The CDR3 loop is CASSLGGRGNEQYF. The CDR3 bases are TGTGCCAGCAGTTTAGGGGGGAGGGGGAACGAGCAGTACTTC. J is TRBJ2-7 and V is TRBV27, with D tentatively TRBD2 (7 bases). The germline V gene has CDR1 MNHEY and CDR2 SMNVEV (reference sequence). CDR3 length equals 14 residues. Between the trimmed V and J ends, which lost 2 bases and 5 bases, there was a span of 13 bases.

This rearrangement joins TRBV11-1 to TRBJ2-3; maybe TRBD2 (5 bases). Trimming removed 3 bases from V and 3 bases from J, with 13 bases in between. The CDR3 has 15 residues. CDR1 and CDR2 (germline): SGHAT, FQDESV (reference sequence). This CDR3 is CASSFIGGLTDTQYF. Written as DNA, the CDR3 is TGTGCCAGCAGCTTTATTGGCGGGCTGACAGATACGCAGTATTTT. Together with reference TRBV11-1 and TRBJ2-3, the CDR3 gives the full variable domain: EAEVAQSPRYKITEKSQAVAFWCDPISGHATLYWYRQILGQGPELLVQFQDESVVDDSQLPKDRFSAERLKGVDSTLKIQPAELGDSAMYLCASSFIGGLTDTQYFGPGTRLTVL.

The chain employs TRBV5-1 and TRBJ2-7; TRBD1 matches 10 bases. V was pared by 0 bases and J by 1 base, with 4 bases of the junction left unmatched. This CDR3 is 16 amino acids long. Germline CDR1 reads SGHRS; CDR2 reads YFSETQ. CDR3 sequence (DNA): TGCGCCAGCAGCTTGGATTCGGACAGGGGGTCCTACGAGCAGTACTTC. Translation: CASSLDSDRGSYEQYF.

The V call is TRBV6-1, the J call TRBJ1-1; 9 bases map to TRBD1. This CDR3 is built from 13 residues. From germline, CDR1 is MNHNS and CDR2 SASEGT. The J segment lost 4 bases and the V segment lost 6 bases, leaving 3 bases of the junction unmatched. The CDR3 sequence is CASRGQGRTEAFF. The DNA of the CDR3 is TGTGCCAGCAGGGGACAGGGACGCACTGAAGCTTTCTTT.

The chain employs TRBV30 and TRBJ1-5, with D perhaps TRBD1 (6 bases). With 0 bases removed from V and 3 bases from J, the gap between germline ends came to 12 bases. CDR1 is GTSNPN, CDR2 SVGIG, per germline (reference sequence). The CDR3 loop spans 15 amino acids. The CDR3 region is CAWSVTGPLNQPQHF. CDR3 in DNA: TGTGCCTGGAGTGTAACAGGGCCACTCAATCAGCCCCAGCATTTT.

The chain's CDR3 is CATSSHSGGDTGELFF. CDR3 bases: TGTGCCACCAGCAGTCATAGCGGGGGGGACACCGGGGAGCTGTTTTTT. This sequence joins TRBV15 and TRBJ2-2; TRBD2 matches 11 bases. Trimming took 3 bases from V and 3 from J; bases not matched to a gene: 3. The CDR3 contains 16 residues. Germline CDR1 reads LNHNV; CDR2 reads YYDKDF (reference sequence).

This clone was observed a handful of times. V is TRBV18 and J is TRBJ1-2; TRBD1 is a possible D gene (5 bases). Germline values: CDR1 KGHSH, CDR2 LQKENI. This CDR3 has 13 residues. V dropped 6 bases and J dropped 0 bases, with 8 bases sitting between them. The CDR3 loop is CASSPTANYGYTF. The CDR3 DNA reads TGTGCCAGCTCCCCGACAGCTAACTATGGCTACACCTTC.

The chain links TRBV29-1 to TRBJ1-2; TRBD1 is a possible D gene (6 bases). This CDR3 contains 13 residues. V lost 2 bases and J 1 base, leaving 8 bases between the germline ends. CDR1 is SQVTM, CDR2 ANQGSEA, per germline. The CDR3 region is CSVESRGNYGYTF. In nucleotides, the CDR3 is TGCAGCGTTGAAAGCAGGGGTAACTATGGCTACACCTTC.

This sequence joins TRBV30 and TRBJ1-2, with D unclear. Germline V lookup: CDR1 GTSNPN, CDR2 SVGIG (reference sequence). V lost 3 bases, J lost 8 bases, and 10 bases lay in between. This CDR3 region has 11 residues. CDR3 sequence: CAWSRGGGYTF. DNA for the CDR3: TGTGCCTGGAGCCGTGGAGGAGGCTACACCTTC.

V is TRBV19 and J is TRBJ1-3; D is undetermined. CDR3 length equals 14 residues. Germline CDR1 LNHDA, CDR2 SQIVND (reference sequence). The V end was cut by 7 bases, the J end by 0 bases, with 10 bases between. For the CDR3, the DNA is TGTGCCAGTACTATGCCGGGCTCTGGAAACACCATATATTTT. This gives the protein CASTMPGSGNTIYF.

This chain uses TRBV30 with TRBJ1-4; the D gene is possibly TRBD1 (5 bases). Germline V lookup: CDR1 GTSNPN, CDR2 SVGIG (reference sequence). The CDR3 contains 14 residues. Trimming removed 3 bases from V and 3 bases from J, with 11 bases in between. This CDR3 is CAWSSGIANEKLFF. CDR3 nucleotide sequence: TGTGCCTGGAGCTCAGGGATAGCTAATGAAAAACTGTTTTTT. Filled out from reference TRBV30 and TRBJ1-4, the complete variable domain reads SQTIHQWPATLVQPVGSPLSLECTVEGTSNPNLYWYRQAAGRGLQLLFYSVGIGQISSEVPQNLSASRPQDRQFILSSKKLLLSDSGFYLCAWSSGIANEKLFFGSGTQLSVL.

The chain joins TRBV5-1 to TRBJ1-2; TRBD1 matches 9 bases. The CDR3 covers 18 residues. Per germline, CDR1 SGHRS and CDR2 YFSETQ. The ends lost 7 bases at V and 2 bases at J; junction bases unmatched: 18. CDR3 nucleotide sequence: TGCGCCAGCCGGCTAACAGGGGGCGCATCGAACCCAAACTATGGCTACACCTTC. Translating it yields CASRLTGGASNPNYGYTF.